This record covers a single T cell receptor (beta chain). Individuals aged roughly 18 to 100 years were recruited from roughly 23 US areas. Membership in each cohort depended on participant-reported clinical history. The recovered donors of Cohort 3 showed two negative PCRs, clearance, or symptom resolution. CDR3 length: 15 residues. With 4 bases clipped from V and 6 bases from J, the junction kept 5 bases outside the gene matches. The germline V gene encodes CDR1 SGHKS and CDR2 YYEKEE (reference sequence). Clones were sequenced by immunoSEQ multiplex PCR, and TCRdb holds only the in-frame ones, with some missing. Counted here are under 300,000 clones, just over 90% occurring once; the ten biggest clones make up over 1.5%. The data originate from a study of blood T cell repertoires in COVID-19. Background on the study: T cells, B-cell-depleted T cells, or PBMCs provided the cDNA or gDNA that served as material.

This sequence originates from a woman younger than 35 who had recovered from COVID-19. The sequenced sample was PBMCs or T cells enriched from blood (not recorded which). The V and J genes are TRBV5-5 and TRBJ2-2; 11 positions agree with TRBD1. The CDR3 is CASSPGQGAAGELFF. The CDR3 bases are TGTGCCAGCAGCCCCGGACAGGGGGCGGCCGGGGAGCTGTTTTTT.